Each of the 5 T cell receptor beta chains below was sequenced from the same sample in a study of CXCR3-negative and CXCR3-positive naive CD8 T cells. Libraries were UMI-labeled 5' RACE TRB cDNA. From its re-call of the 5' RACE reads, TCRdb lists each CDR3 protein once, without DNA. The specimen's table records tens of thousands of distinct CDR3 sequences. Sample: memory CD8+ T cells from blood. These receptors all stem from a human donor in good health. Some clones in this sample may be carry-over from other donors' samples.

The chain is built from TRBV6-6 and TRBJ2-3; TCRdb returns TRBD2, unconfirmable since there is no DNA. The germline CDR1 and CDR2 sequences are MNHNY and SVGAGI (reference sequence). CDR3 length: 15 amino acids. CDR3 protein: CASSYGERVTDTQYF.

The chain couples TRBV29-1 to TRBJ2-1; checking the TCRdb D call of TRBD1 is not possible without DNA. Germline assignment: CDR1 SQVTM and CDR2 ANQGSEA. The CDR3 loop spans 14 amino acids. The CDR3 sequence: CSVEGGTRLNEQFF.

CDR3 residues: CASSFDSAAEAFF. The chain recombines TRBV12-3 or TRBV12-4 with TRBJ1-1. This CDR3 spans 13 amino acids.

The CDR3 spells CAIRLDERGSYNEQFF. V usage is TRBV10-3 and J usage is TRBJ2-1; the TCRdb D gene call, TRBD2, has no DNA to confirm it. Per the germline V gene, CDR1 is ENHRY and CDR2 is SYGVKD. The CDR3 runs to 16 residues.

This rearrangement joins TRBV7-9 to TRBJ2-5. The CDR3 length is 11 residues. Per germline, CDR1 SEHNR and CDR2 FQNEAQ (reference sequence). CDR3 in amino acids: CASSSMETQYF.